The clone carrying this T cell receptor beta chain has a count of ten or more. The data stem from a study of Graves' ophthalmopathy and Graves' hyperthyroidism. RNA served as the template for amplifying TCR beta CDR3 regions. In the first round, RT-PCR was carried out with HTBI primers, and a multiplex PCR formed the second round. TCRdb recomputed calls from the multiplex PCR reads with MiXCR, one row per CDR3 protein. In the table there are approximately 540,000 distinct CDR3 sequences, 35% to 45% of which are singletons. The receptor was isolated from an adult man with Graves' hyperthyroidism. Sequencing used peripheral blood or thyroid tissue (not recorded which).

DNA for the CDR3: TGTGCCAGCAGTGCCAGGGAGAACTATGGCTACACCTTC. Translated: CASSARENYGYTF. V usage is TRBV6-5 and J usage is TRBJ1-2, with D possibly TRBD1 on 5 matching bases. This CDR3 is 13 amino acids long. V lost 5 bases and J lost 2, with 9 bases in between. Germline CDR1 MNHEY, CDR2 SVGAGI.